Given below is one T cell receptor beta chain in context. Sequencing was performed with immunoSEQ multiplex PCR; in TCRdb, only in-frame clones are kept and a portion is missing. The sample carries 390,000 or so clones, approximately 90% recorded once. This sample is drawn from a study of blood T cell repertoires in COVID-19. Participant-reported clinical history was the basis for cohort assignment. The CDR3 consists of 15 residues. J was trimmed by 6 bases and V by 7 bases; bases with no gene match: 8. Germline V CDR1 and CDR2: KGHSH, LQKENI. Sequencing input: PBMCs or T cells enriched from blood (not recorded which). This receptor was taken from a woman in her forties or fifties who had recovered from COVID-19. The chain combines TRBV18 with TRBJ1-5, with 11 bases fitting TRBD1. The DNA for the CDR3 is TGTGCCAGCTGCCGGGACAGGGGGTCCGGTCAGCCCCAGCATTTT. Translation gives CASCRDRGSGQPQHF. Full variable domain (rest looked up from reference TRBV18 and TRBJ1-5): NAGVMQNPRHLVRRRGQEARLRCSPMKGHSHVYWYRQLPEEGLKFMVYLQKENIIDESGMPKERFSAEFPKEGPSILRIQQVVRGDSAAYFCASCRDRGSGQPQHFGDGTRLSIL.